This T cell receptor (beta chain) was sequenced in a study of T cell repertoires in cytomegalovirus infection. In the study overall: CMV epitopes used comprised recently identified HLA-C-restricted ones and well-studied HLA-B-restricted ones. Study-level results: Within the response measured ex vivo, HLA-C-restricted CMV-specific TCR beta clonotypes were dominant.

TCRdb redid the calling of the reads with MiXCR, one entry per CDR3 protein. The sample lists roughly 730,000 distinct CDR3 sequences, around 32% seen once, with roughly 18% in the top ten. The CDR3 sequence is 15 residues long. The V end was cut by 1 base, the J end by 0 bases, with 7 bases between. Germline V gene data show CDR1 as SGHAT and CDR2 as FQNNGV. In this sample, this clonotype turned up many times. Its specificity is not known. This chain connects TRBV11-2 to TRBJ1-3, with D unresolved. This clonotype was sampled from a human donor in good health (CMV status not recorded). Some clones in this sample may be carry-over from other donors' samples. This material consisted of cultured PBMCs, taken from culture after CMV antigen stimulation. The CDR3 sequence: CASSLVQSSGNTIYF. CDR3 nucleotides: TGTGCCAGCAGCTTAGTCCAGAGCTCTGGAAACACCATATATTTT.